The 19 T cell receptor beta chains listed next were all sequenced from one sample in a study of blood T cell repertoires in COVID-19 (TCRdb year 2020). The protocol used for the library was the immunoSEQ multiplex PCR assay. What TCRdb holds here is the immuneACCESS table cut down to in-frame rearrangements. Part of the clones is not present; checked against another copy, under half of the missing clones reflect an unresolved V gene, and the others are unexplained. The sample records more than 65,000 clones, about four fifths of which are singletons. The ten most abundant clones make up less than 20% of the sample. Material: peripheral blood. These receptors were taken from a woman of 80 years or more with active or convalescent COVID-19.

The genes are TRBV7-2 and TRBJ1-2; the match to TRBD1 covers 8 bases. This CDR3 is 13 amino acids long. Germline trimming cut 5 bases from V and 6 bases from J; bases unmatched to any gene: 5. The V gene's germline CDR1 is SGHTA and CDR2 FQGNSA. CDR3 bases: TGTGCCAGCAGCATAAACAGGGGGGATGGCTACACCTTC. Amino acid sequence: CASSINRGDGYTF.

The V and J genes are TRBV29-1 and TRBJ1-4; 7 bases match TRBD1. Germline trimming cut 4 bases from V and 7 bases from J; bases unmatched to any gene: 3. Germline loops: CDR1 SQVTM, CDR2 ANQGSEA. The CDR3 loop spans 12 amino acids. CDR3 DNA: TGCAGCGTTGGACAGGGCCGTGAAAAACTGTTTTTT. Amino acids: CSVGQGREKLFF.

V and J are TRBV28 and TRBJ1-5; no definite D call. Looked up from germline, CDR1 is MDHEN and CDR2 is SYDVKM. V lost 6 bases and J lost 2, with 8 bases in between. This CDR3 has 13 residues. As DNA, the CDR3 is TGTGCCAGCAGGGGCTTGGGCAATCAGCCCCAGCATTTT. Protein product: CASRGLGNQPQHF.

This chain uses TRBV19 with TRBJ1-1; D might be TRBD1 (5 bases). Germline CDR1 is LNHDA and CDR2 is SQIVND (reference sequence). V dropped 5 bases and J dropped 10 bases, with 17 bases sitting between them. There are 13 residues in the CDR3. The CDR3 coding sequence is TGTGCCAGTAGTCCCTCGTTGGGACTCGGAGCTTTCTTT. It encodes CASSPSLGLGAFF.

This clone was counted between two and nine times. The genes are TRBV4-3 and TRBJ2-1, with 12 positions matching TRBD2. This CDR3 has 17 amino acids. Germline CDR1 is LGHNA and CDR2 is YSLEER. V shed 0 bases and J 9 bases; nucleotides not matched to a gene: 9. CDR3 loop: CASSQEGLAGGPGEQFF. The CDR3 DNA reads TGCGCCAGCAGCCAAGAAGGGCTAGCGGGGGGGCCGGGTGAGCAGTTCTTC.

The gene calls are TRBV5-1 and TRBJ2-7; 10 bases are a match to TRBD1. V shed 2 bases and J 4 bases; nucleotides not matched to a gene: 9. The CDR3 covers 16 residues. Germline lookup yields CDR1 SGHRS and CDR2 YFSETQ. The CDR3 DNA reads TGCGCCAGCAGCTTTGAGCAACGGGACAGGGGTTACGAGCAGTACTTC. Protein product: CASSFEQRDRGYEQYF.

The chain links TRBV2 to TRBJ1-1; unclear D gene. Germline V gene lookup returns CDR1 SNHLY and CDR2 FYNNEI. CDR3 length: 11 amino acids. The V and J ends lost 5 bases and 10 bases respectively, with 11 bases between them. CDR3 sequence (DNA): TGTGCCAGCAGTTTCGATATCGGAGCTTTCTTT. Encoded protein: CASSFDIGAFF.

The chain couples TRBV5-1 to TRBJ1-1; weak D call: TRBD1 (5 bases). The CDR3 is 14 amino acids. The V gene's germline CDR1 is SGHRS and CDR2 YFSETQ. V shed 0 bases and J shed 2 bases, with 8 bases lying between them. The CDR3 reads CASSLEGINTEAFF. DNA of the CDR3: TGCGCCAGCAGCTTGGAGGGGATTAACACTGAAGCTTTCTTT.

In the case of this clone: Given a much more abundant clone one base away, this may be a read error. This sequence joins TRBV5-4 and TRBJ2-7; no reliable D call. The CDR3 is 11 residues long. V shed 3 bases and J shed 2 bases, with 3 bases lying between them. The germline CDR1 and CDR2 sequences are SGHNT and YYREEE (reference sequence). The CDR3 loop reads CASSSTYEQYF. For the CDR3, the DNA is TGTGCCAGCAGCTCCACCTACGAGCAGTACTTC.

This rearrangement joins TRBV9 to TRBJ2-2; 9 bases are a match to TRBD1. Germline V gene data show CDR1 as SGDLS and CDR2 as YYNGEE. The CDR3 contains 17 residues. V lost 0 bases and J lost 1; bases outside the gene matches: 4. The CDR3 loop is CASSVGTGGRNTGELFF. The CDR3 DNA follows: TGTGCCAGCAGCGTAGGAACAGGGGGCAGGAACACCGGGGAGCTGTTTTTT. Drawing the rest from reference TRBV9 and TRBJ2-2, the complete variable domain is DSGVTQTPKHLITATGQRVTLRCSPRSGDLSVYWYQQSLDQGLQFLIQYYNGEERAKGNILERFSAQQFPDLHSELNLSSLELGDSALYFCASSVGTGGRNTGELFFGEGSRLTVL.

In its sample, this clone was seen a few times. This rearrangement joins TRBV2 to TRBJ1-4; maybe TRBD1 (6 bases). The CDR3 has 13 residues. CDR1 is SNHLY, CDR2 FYNNEI, per germline. With 4 bases removed from V and 8 bases from J, the gap between germline ends came to 11 bases. This CDR3 reads CASSVAGEEKLFF. The CDR3 nucleotides read TGTGCCAGCAGTGTTGCAGGGGAAGAAAAACTGTTTTTT.

The chain employs TRBV12-3 or TRBV12-4 and TRBJ1-2; D gene unclear. This CDR3 region has 12 residues. V was cut by 6 bases and J by 6 bases, with 11 bases left in between. The CDR3 here is CASRRGGDGYTF. The DNA of the CDR3 is TGTGCCAGCAGACGTGGCGGGGATGGCTACACCTTC.

This chain connects TRBV28 to TRBJ2-7; TRBD1 agrees at 7 bases. Unmatched junction bases numbered 7, after V lost 7 bases and J lost 4 bases. Germline loops: CDR1 MDHEN, CDR2 SYDVKM. The CDR3 has 13 residues. CDR3 sequence: CASTPGTEYEQYF. For the CDR3, the DNA is TGTGCCAGCACTCCCGGGACAGAGTACGAGCAGTACTTC.

This clone was seen only once. The genes are TRBV18 and TRBJ1-4; possibly TRBD1 for D (6 bases). The CDR3 has 14 amino acids. Germline V CDR1 and CDR2: KGHSH, LQKENI. The germline V and J ends were trimmed by 3 bases and 5 bases, with 10 bases remaining between them. The CDR3 bases are TGTGCCAGCTCACCGGGGGCGGTCAATGAAAAACTGTTTTTT. It specifies CASSPGAVNEKLFF.

V gene TRBV28 combines with J gene TRBJ2-2; TRBD2 might be the D (6 bases). The CDR3 length is 15 residues. V dropped 6 bases and J dropped 4 bases, with 15 bases sitting between them. In germline, CDR1 is MDHEN, CDR2 SYDVKM. CDR3 DNA sequence: TGTGCCAGCAGCCTGCCCCTAGCGAGCACCGGGGAGCTGTTTTTT. The encoded protein is CASSLPLASTGELFF.

This clone appeared a few times. The J gene is TRBJ1-1, the V gene TRBV6-2 or TRBV6-3; perhaps TRBD1 as D (5 bases). The CDR3 consists of 12 residues. Trimming took 0 bases from V and 6 from J, leaving 5 bases between them. Germline CDR1 reads MNHEY; CDR2 reads SVGEGT. This CDR3 is CASSYSGPEAFF. DNA for the CDR3: TGTGCCAGCAGTTACTCGGGGCCTGAAGCTTTCTTT.

The genes are TRBV28 and TRBJ2-3; tentatively, D is TRBD1 (5 bases). Trimming pared 5 bases from V and 7 bases from J, leaving 10 bases between. CDR3 length equals 12 residues. CDR1 and CDR2 (germline): MDHEN, SYDVKM. The CDR3 region has the DNA TGTGCCAGCAGTCTCAGGGCCCATACGCAGTATTTT. Translation gives CASSLRAHTQYF.

This clone occurred once. This chain links TRBV5-4 with TRBJ1-2; tentative D call: TRBD1 (6 bases). This CDR3 comprises 15 residues. CDR1 and CDR2 (germline): SGHNT, YYREEE (reference sequence). Deletions cut 0 bases from V and 4 bases from J, with 13 bases between. The CDR3 here is CASSLEAGEPYGYTF. The CDR3 DNA sequence: TGTGCCAGCAGCTTGGAGGCAGGGGAGCCCTATGGCTACACCTTC.

This clone was seen a single time. The chain carries TRBV11-2 and TRBJ2-7; 12 bases line up with TRBD1. The length of the CDR3 is 14 residues. Germline CDR1 is SGHAT and CDR2 is FQNNGV. Trimming took 3 bases from V and 5 from J; bases not matched to a gene: 2. The CDR3 is CASSLGTGGNEQYF. CDR3 nucleotides: TGTGCCAGCAGCTTGGGGACAGGGGGCAACGAGCAGTACTTC. The full variable domain, in which reference TRBV11-2 and TRBJ2-7 provide the parts outside the CDR3, is EAGVAQSPRYKIIEKRQSVAFWCNPISGHATLYWYQQILGQGPKLLIQFQNNGVVDDSQLPKDRFSAERLKGVDSTLKIQPAKLEDSAVYLCASSLGTGGNEQYFGPGTRLTVT.